The 10 T cell receptor beta chains reported below all come from one sample, sequenced in a study of T cell responses to AZD1222 COVID-19 vaccine (dated by TCRdb to the early 2020s). Read against the paper, the sample's time point label means: about 28 days (+/-7) after the second vaccine dose. The library was made by the immunoSEQ multiplex PCR assay. The source is immuneACCESS, and TCRdb retained only in-frame sequences with V and J called. Part of the clones is not carried over; for the studies checked, unresolved V genes explain less than half of this, and the remainder is unexplained. The sample table holds some 130,000 clones, of which just under 95% were seen once. The top ten clones comprise 0.85% to 1.3% of the sample. The specimen was peripheral blood, collected 28 days after the second AZD1222 dose. These receptors were obtained from an adult who received the AZD1222 COVID-19 vaccine.

This rearrangement joins TRBV7-2 to TRBJ1-5, with a tentative D call TRBD1 (6 bases). CDR3 length: 14 amino acids. V was trimmed by 0 bases and J by 6 bases, leaving 9 bases between them. Germline assignment: CDR1 SGHTA and CDR2 FQGNSA. CDR3 amino acids: CASSLAGGIQPQHF. CDR3 nucleotide sequence: TGTGCCAGCAGCTTAGCAGGGGGAATTCAGCCCCAGCATTTT. Looking up the rest from reference TRBV7-2 and TRBJ1-5 gives the full variable domain: GAGVSQSPSNKVTEKGKDVELRCDPISGHTALYWYRQSLGQGLEFLIYFQGNSAPDKSGLPSDRFSAERTGGSVSTLTIQRTQQEDSAVYLCASSLAGGIQPQHFGDGTRLSIL.

The chain is built from TRBV7-3 and TRBJ2-2, with 13 bases that match TRBD2. V lost 2 bases, J lost 6 bases, and 3 bases stayed unmatched. This CDR3 has 16 amino acids. CDR1 SGHTA and CDR2 FQGTGA come from the germline V gene. CDR3 loop: CASSLGLAGASGELFF. The CDR3 DNA reads TGTGCCAGCAGCTTAGGACTAGCGGGAGCGTCCGGGGAGCTGTTTTTT.

This sequence joins TRBV7-9 and TRBJ1-3; tentative D call: TRBD1 (5 bases). Between the trimmed V and J ends, which lost 5 bases and 1 base, there was a span of 21 bases. The CDR3 has 18 residues. Germline V gives CDR1 SEHNR, CDR2 FQNEAQ (reference sequence). In nucleotides, the CDR3 is TGTGCCAGCAGCCCATTAAGGGGAACGGTCTTGTCTGGAAACACCATATATTTT. Its protein product is CASSPLRGTVLSGNTIYF.

This clone was found once. The chain couples TRBV6-5 to TRBJ1-2, with D unclear. Trimming stripped 7 bases from V and 8 bases from J, with 23 bases between. The CDR3 has 15 residues. Per the germline V gene, CDR1 is MNHEY and CDR2 is SVGAGI. CDR3 in DNA: TGTGCCAGCACTTATCAGACACTTCAGCATGTAGGCTACACCTTC. This sequence encodes CASTYQTLQHVGYTF.

The CDR3 region has the DNA TGCAGTGCACCAACAGGAGATACGCAGTATTTT. This encodes CSAPTGDTQYF. This chain uses TRBV20-1 with TRBJ2-3, with D perhaps TRBD1 (5 bases). V was shortened by 6 bases and J by 5 bases, with 9 bases between the two germline ends. Germline V gives CDR1 DFQATT, CDR2 SNEGSKA (reference sequence). There are 11 residues in the CDR3.

The chain has TRBV10-3 and TRBJ1-1; D gene unclear. The CDR3 is 14 amino acids. V was clipped by 0 bases and J by 1 base, with 6 bases between them. Germline assignment: CDR1 ENHRY and CDR2 SYGVKD. The CDR3 DNA reads as TGTGCCATCAGTGAGTCAGGTACGAACACTGAAGCTTTCTTT. Translated: CAISESGTNTEAFF.

The V call is TRBV9, the J call TRBJ2-7; perhaps TRBD2 as D (5 bases). The length of the CDR3 is 15 residues. CDR1 SGDLS and CDR2 YYNGEE come from the germline V gene. The V end was cut by 0 bases, the J end by 0 bases, with 10 bases between. CDR3 protein: CASSVGTGSSYEQYF. DNA for the CDR3: TGTGCCAGCAGCGTAGGGACGGGGAGCTCCTACGAGCAGTACTTC.

The chain uses TRBV28 and TRBJ1-1; D is possibly TRBD1 (5 bases). Trimming removed 5 bases at V and 6 bases at J, with 13 bases between. Germline CDR1 MDHEN, CDR2 SYDVKM. There are 13 residues in the CDR3. In DNA form, the CDR3 reads TGTGCCAGCAGTCCAGGGTACTTGGCTGAAGCTTTCTTT. Translating it yields CASSPGYLAEAFF.

This chain joins TRBV5-6 and TRBJ1-1; D not certain. There are 16 residues in the CDR3. Germline values: CDR1 SGHDT, CDR2 YYEEEE. With 1 base removed from V and 5 bases from J, the gap between germline ends came to 18 bases. The chain's CDR3 is CASSLKLTGRRTEAFF. DNA for the CDR3: TGTGCCAGCAGCTTGAAGTTGACGGGGAGGAGAACTGAAGCTTTCTTT.

V and J are TRBV3-1 (or the pseudogene TRBV3-2) and TRBJ2-5; D not certain. This CDR3 has 11 amino acids. The V gene lost 1 base and the J gene lost 7 bases, with 4 bases spanning the gap. The germline V gene encodes CDR1 LGHDT and CDR2 YNNKEL (reference sequence). The CDR3 DNA follows: TGTGCCAGCAGCCAAGGAGGGACCCAGTACTTC. Translation: CASSQGGTQYF.